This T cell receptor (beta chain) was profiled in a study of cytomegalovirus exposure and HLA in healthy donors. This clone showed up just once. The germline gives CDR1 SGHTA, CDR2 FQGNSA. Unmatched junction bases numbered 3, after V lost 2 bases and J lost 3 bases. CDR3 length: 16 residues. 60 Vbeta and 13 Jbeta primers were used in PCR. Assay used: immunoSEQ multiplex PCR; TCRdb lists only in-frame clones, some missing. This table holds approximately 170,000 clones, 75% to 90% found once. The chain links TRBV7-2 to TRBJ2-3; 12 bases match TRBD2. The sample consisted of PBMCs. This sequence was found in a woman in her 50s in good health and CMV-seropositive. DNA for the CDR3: TGTGCCAGCAGCTTACGGACTAGCGGGACTACAGATACGCAGTATTTT. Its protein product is CASSLRTSGTTDTQYF. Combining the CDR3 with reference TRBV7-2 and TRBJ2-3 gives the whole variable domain GAGVSQSPSNKVTEKGKDVELRCDPISGHTALYWYRQSLGQGLEFLIYFQGNSAPDKSGLPSDRFSAERTGGSVSTLTIQRTQQEDSAVYLCASSLRTSGTTDTQYFGPGTRLTVL.